Following are 25 T cell receptor beta chains from one sample sequenced in a study of cytomegalovirus exposure and HLA in healthy donors. Primers: 60 Vbeta forward and 13 Jbeta reverse. Libraries were prepared by immunoSEQ multiplex PCR; TCRdb keeps only in-frame clonotypes and omits some of them. The sample yields about 43,000 clones, roughly 51% seen once. Sequencing used PBMCs. These receptors were collected from a man aged 55 to 70 in good health and CMV-seronegative.

The chain couples TRBV7-2 to TRBJ2-7; TRBD2 might be the D (6 bases). There are 15 residues in the CDR3. Germline-derived CDR1 and CDR2 are SGHTA and FQGNSA. Trimming shortened V by 0 bases and J by 4 bases, and 13 bases separated the two germline ends. CDR3 region: CASSLAGLFTYEQYF. In DNA, the CDR3 is TGTGCCAGCAGCTTAGCGGGACTCTTTACGTACGAGCAGTACTTC.

This clone was seen just once. The chain couples TRBV4-2 to TRBJ2-3, with TRBD2 identical over 8 bases. J lost 0 bases, V lost 5 bases, and 10 bases had no gene match. CDR1 is LGHNA, CDR2 YNFKEQ, per germline. The CDR3 has 17 amino acids. This CDR3 is CASSVTASGFSTDTQYF. Here the CDR3 DNA reads TGTGCCAGCAGCGTGACTGCTAGCGGGTTTAGCACAGATACGCAGTATTTT.

The rearrangement links TRBV19 to TRBJ2-7; 7 bases agree with TRBD2. The CDR3 has 13 amino acids. V lost 2 bases, J lost 3 bases, and 1 base stayed unmatched. Germline V gives CDR1 LNHDA, CDR2 SQIVND (reference sequence). The CDR3 here is CASSISGDYEQYF. CDR3 DNA sequence: TGTGCCAGTAGTATAAGCGGGGACTACGAGCAGTACTTC.

This rearrangement joins TRBV4-1 to TRBJ1-1, with D unresolved. Germline V CDR1 and CDR2: MGHRA, YSYEKL. The V and J ends lost 4 bases and 2 bases respectively, with 14 bases between them. This CDR3 is built from 15 residues. The chain's CDR3 is CASSPRGGRNTEAFF. DNA for the CDR3: TGCGCCAGCAGCCCAAGAGGCGGCAGAAACACTGAAGCTTTCTTT.

This clone appeared a few times. The V gene is TRBV18, the J gene TRBJ2-6; D perhaps matches TRBD1 (6 bases). Trimming left V 3 bases short and J 0 bases short, with 18 bases between. Looked up from germline, CDR1 is KGHSH and CDR2 is LQKENI. There are 19 residues in the CDR3. For the CDR3, the DNA is TGTGCCAGCTCACCCCCCCTGACAGGCCTGAGCTCTGGGGCCAACGTCCTGACTTTC. As protein: CASSPPLTGLSSGANVLTF.

The CDR3 nucleotides are TGTGCCAGCAGTTCTATCGGGGGGGGTGGCTACGAGCAGTACTTC. Translation gives CASSSIGGGGYEQYF. The gene calls are TRBV28 and TRBJ2-7; 8 bases map to TRBD2. This CDR3 comprises 15 residues. After removal of 4 bases from V and 3 bases from J, the junction contained 8 bases not matched to a gene. Germline lookup yields CDR1 MDHEN and CDR2 SYDVKM.

This chain uses TRBV21-1 with TRBJ2-1; TRBD2 was called by the table and not checked on the DNA. TRBV21-1 is termed a pseudogene. The CDR3 has 18 amino acids. In nucleotides, the CDR3 is TGTGCCAGCAGCAAACCCACTCGGGAGCGCAGCTCCTACAATGAGCAGTTCTTC. As protein: CASSKPTRERSSYNEQFF.

The rearrangement uses TRBV5-4 and TRBJ2-2, with 9 bases lining up with TRBD1. The CDR3 spans 16 residues. CDR1 is SGHNT, CDR2 YYREEE, per germline (reference sequence). V trimming: 4 bases; J trimming: 7 bases; junction bases outside the gene matches: 11. In nucleotides, the CDR3 is TGTGCCAGCAGCCGGCTGGACAGGGGAAAGGTCGGGGAGCTGTTTTTT. Amino acids: CASSRLDRGKVGELFF. Filled out from reference TRBV5-4 and TRBJ2-2, the complete variable domain reads ETGVTQSPTHLIKTRGQQVTLRCSSQSGHNTVSWYQQALGQGPQFIFQYYREEENGRGNFPPRFSGLQFPNYSSELNVNALELDDSALYLCASSRLDRGKVGELFFGEGSRLTVL.

This clone came up a few times. The chain recombines TRBV5-1 with TRBJ1-1, with D possibly TRBD1 on 5 matching bases. V lost 4 bases and J 2 bases, leaving 12 bases between the germline ends. The germline V gene encodes CDR1 SGHRS and CDR2 YFSETQ. The CDR3 sequence is 14 residues long. CDR3 coding DNA: TGCGCCAGCAGCCAGACAGCAACCAACACTGAAGCTTTCTTT. It specifies CASSQTATNTEAFF.

The chain employs TRBV7-2 and TRBJ2-7; the D gene is possibly TRBD2 (7 bases). Germline V gives CDR1 SGHTA, CDR2 FQGNSA. CDR3 length: 14 amino acids. V was shortened by 7 bases and J by 5 bases, with 18 bases between the two germline ends. The chain's CDR3 is CASTWTTGRDEQYF. The CDR3 DNA sequence: TGTGCCAGCACCTGGACCACAGGGAGGGACGAGCAGTACTTC.

The chain is built from TRBV15 and TRBJ1-5; D is possibly TRBD1 (5 bases). Germline lookup yields CDR1 LNHNV and CDR2 YYDKDF (reference sequence). This CDR3 is built from 14 residues. The V and J ends lost 0 bases and 7 bases respectively, with 10 bases between them. The CDR3: CATSRDRGGQPQHF. The CDR3 DNA is TGTGCCACCAGCAGAGATCGGGGGGGACAGCCCCAGCATTTT.

This chain connects TRBV7-9 to TRBJ1-1; TRBD1 matches at 7 bases. The CDR3 contains 15 residues. Germline assignment: CDR1 SEHNR and CDR2 FQNEAQ (reference sequence). With 4 bases clipped from V and 0 bases from J, the junction kept 5 bases outside the gene matches. The CDR3 nucleotides read TGTGCCAGCAGCTATCCAGGGGGACTGAACACTGAAGCTTTCTTT. Translation gives CASSYPGGLNTEAFF.

This chain joins TRBV27 and TRBJ1-2; TRBD1 might be the D (6 bases). The CDR3 spans 13 residues. V shed 6 bases and J shed 3 bases, with 11 bases lying between them. Germline-derived CDR1 and CDR2 are MNHEY and SMNVEV (reference sequence). The CDR3 spells CASRLQGDYGYTF. CDR3 DNA: TGTGCCAGCAGGCTACAGGGTGACTATGGCTACACCTTC.

The chain uses TRBV2 and TRBJ2-7; 7 bases are a match to TRBD2. The CDR3 loop spans 14 amino acids. Germline CDR1 SNHLY, CDR2 FYNNEI. Trimming at V came to 4 bases and at J to 2 bases, leaving 5 bases not matched to a gene. This CDR3 reads CASSAAGAPYEQYF. The CDR3 DNA sequence: TGTGCCAGCAGTGCGGCGGGAGCACCCTACGAGCAGTACTTC.

The genes are TRBV5-1 and TRBJ2-5; D might be TRBD1 (6 bases). Per the germline V gene, CDR1 is SGHRS and CDR2 is YFSETQ. V lost 0 bases to trimming and J lost 1 base, with 10 bases between them. The CDR3 sequence is 15 residues long. The CDR3 DNA reads as TGCGCCAGCAGCTTGGCCGGGACATCCCAAGAGACCCAGTACTTC. Translation: CASSLAGTSQETQYF.

This sequence joins TRBV25-1 and TRBJ2-5; the D gene is possibly TRBD2 (6 bases). The CDR3 extends over 14 amino acids. Germline-derived CDR1 and CDR2 are MGHDK and SYGVNS. V lost 2 bases, J lost 5 bases, and 12 bases lay in between. The CDR3 sequence: CASSERLEGETQYF. DNA for the CDR3: TGTGCCAGCAGTGAAAGACTGGAGGGGGAGACCCAGTACTTC.

This clone was picked up a small number of times. The chain carries TRBV5-1 and TRBJ2-7; 9 bases line up with TRBD1. The CDR3 contains 15 residues. Germline V gene data show CDR1 as SGHRS and CDR2 as YFSETQ. Unmatched junction bases numbered 13, after V lost 0 bases and J lost 12 bases. CDR3 sequence reads: CASSLAGTGIAFPYF. The CDR3 DNA is TGCGCCAGCAGCTTGGCCGGGACAGGGATTGCCTTCCCGTACTTC.

This clone was observed once. The chain uses TRBV29-1 and TRBJ1-1; 8 nucleotides align to TRBD1. Germline CDR1 and CDR2: SQVTM and ANQGSEA. CDR3 size: 15 residues. Trimming removed 8 bases from V and 4 bases from J; junction bases left unmatched: 15. The CDR3 bases are TGCAGCTTAAAAGCACTGCAGGGGGCGGGCACTGAAGCTTTCTTT. It specifies CSLKALQGAGTEAFF.

The J gene is TRBJ2-7, the V gene TRBV18; TRBD2 matches at 12 bases. The CDR3 length is 15 residues. CDR1 and CDR2 from the germline V gene are KGHSH and LQKENI. The V and J ends lost 4 bases and 6 bases, in that order; junction bases with no gene match: 7. The CDR3 protein is CASSQTSGSSVEQYF. As DNA, the CDR3 is TGTGCCAGCTCACAGACTAGCGGGAGCAGTGTCGAGCAGTACTTC.

V gene TRBV9 combines with J gene TRBJ2-5; 9 positions agree with TRBD1. Germline V gene lookup returns CDR1 SGDLS and CDR2 YYNGEE. The CDR3 contains 15 residues. V lost 3 bases, J lost 2 bases, and 5 bases stayed unmatched. CDR3 in amino acids: CASSADRGGQETQYF. The CDR3 DNA reads as TGTGCCAGCAGCGCGGACAGGGGAGGGCAAGAGACCCAGTACTTC.

The chain uses TRBV5-8 and TRBJ2-7; D gene unclear. The V and J ends lost 1 base and 1 base respectively, with 9 bases between them. The CDR3 is 14 amino acids. CDR1 and CDR2 (germline): SGHTS, YDEGEE. CDR3 residues: CASSLSPSSYEQYF. DNA for the CDR3: TGTGCCAGCAGCTTGTCCCCCAGTTCCTACGAGCAGTACTTC.

The gene calls are TRBV10-1 and TRBJ1-1; D possibly corresponds to TRBD1 (5 bases). In germline, CDR1 is WNHNN, CDR2 SYGVQD (reference sequence). V lost 7 bases and J 0 bases, leaving 21 bases between the germline ends. CDR3 length: 17 residues. The CDR3 reads CASKRPETVVLNTEAFF. The CDR3 DNA sequence: TGCGCCAGCAAGCGTCCCGAGACAGTGGTACTGAACACTGAAGCTTTCTTT.

The sample holds one count of this clone. V is TRBV7-9 and J is TRBJ1-1; weak D call: TRBD1 (6 bases). Trimming shortened V by 0 bases and J by 4 bases, and 12 bases separated the two germline ends. In germline, CDR1 is SEHNR, CDR2 FQNEAQ (reference sequence). The CDR3 length is 15 residues. The CDR3 nucleotides read TGTGCCAGCAGCTTAGCACGGGGGGCGGCCACTGAAGCTTTCTTT. Translated: CASSLARGAATEAFF.

The chain employs TRBV6-1 and TRBJ1-1, with TRBD1 as a possible D gene (6 bases). V lost 5 bases and J 6 bases, leaving 19 bases between the germline ends. Germline V gene lookup returns CDR1 MNHNS and CDR2 SASEGT. The CDR3 runs to 15 residues. CDR3 nucleotide sequence: TGTGCCAGCAGTACCCTTTCAGGGGTTGATTCTGAAGCTTTCTTT. Amino acids: CASSTLSGVDSEAFF.

This clone is labeled medium-sized. The gene calls are TRBV7-2 and TRBJ2-7, with a tentative D call TRBD2 (5 bases). Between the trimmed V and J ends, which lost 0 bases and 5 bases, there was a span of 8 bases. The CDR3 sequence is 13 residues long. Germline CDR1 is SGHTA and CDR2 is FQGNSA. The CDR3, as DNA: TGTGCCAGCAGCTTAGCTAGCGCCCACGAGCAGTACTTC. Amino acids: CASSLASAHEQYF.